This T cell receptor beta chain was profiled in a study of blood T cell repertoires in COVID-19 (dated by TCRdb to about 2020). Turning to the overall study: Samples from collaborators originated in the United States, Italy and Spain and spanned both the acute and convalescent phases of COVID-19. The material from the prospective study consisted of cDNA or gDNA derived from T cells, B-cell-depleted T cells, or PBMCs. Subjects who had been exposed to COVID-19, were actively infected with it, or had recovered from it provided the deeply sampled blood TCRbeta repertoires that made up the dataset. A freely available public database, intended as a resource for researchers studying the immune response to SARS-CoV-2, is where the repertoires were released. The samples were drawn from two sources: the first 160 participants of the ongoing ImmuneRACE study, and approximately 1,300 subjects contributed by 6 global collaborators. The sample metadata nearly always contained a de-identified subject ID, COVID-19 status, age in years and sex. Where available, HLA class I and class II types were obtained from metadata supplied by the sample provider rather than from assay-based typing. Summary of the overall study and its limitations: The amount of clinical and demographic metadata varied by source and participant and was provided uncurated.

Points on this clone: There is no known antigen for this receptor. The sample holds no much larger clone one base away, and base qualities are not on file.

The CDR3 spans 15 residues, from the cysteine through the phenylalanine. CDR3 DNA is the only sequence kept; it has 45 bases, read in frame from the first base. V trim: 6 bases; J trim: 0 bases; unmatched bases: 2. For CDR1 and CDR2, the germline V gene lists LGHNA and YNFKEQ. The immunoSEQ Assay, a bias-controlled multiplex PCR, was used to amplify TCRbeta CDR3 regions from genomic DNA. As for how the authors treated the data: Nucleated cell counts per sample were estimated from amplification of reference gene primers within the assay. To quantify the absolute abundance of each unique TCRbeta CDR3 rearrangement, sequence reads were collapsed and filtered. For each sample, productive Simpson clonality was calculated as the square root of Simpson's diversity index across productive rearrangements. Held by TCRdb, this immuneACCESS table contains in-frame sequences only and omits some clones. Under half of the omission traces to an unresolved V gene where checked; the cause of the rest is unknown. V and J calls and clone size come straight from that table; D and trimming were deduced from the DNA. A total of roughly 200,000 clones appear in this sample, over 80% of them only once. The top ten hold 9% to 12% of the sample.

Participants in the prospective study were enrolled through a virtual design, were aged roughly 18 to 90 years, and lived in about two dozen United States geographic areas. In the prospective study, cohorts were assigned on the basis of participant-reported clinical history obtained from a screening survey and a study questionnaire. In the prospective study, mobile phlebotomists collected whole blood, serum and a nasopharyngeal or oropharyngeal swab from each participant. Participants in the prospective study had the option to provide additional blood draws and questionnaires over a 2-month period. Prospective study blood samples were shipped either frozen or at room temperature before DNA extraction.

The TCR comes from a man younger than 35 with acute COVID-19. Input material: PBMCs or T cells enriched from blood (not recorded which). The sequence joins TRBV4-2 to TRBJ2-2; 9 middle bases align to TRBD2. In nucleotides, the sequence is TGTGCCAGCAGACCTAGCGGGGCGAACACCGGGGAGCTGTTTTTT. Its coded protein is CASRPSGANTGELFF.